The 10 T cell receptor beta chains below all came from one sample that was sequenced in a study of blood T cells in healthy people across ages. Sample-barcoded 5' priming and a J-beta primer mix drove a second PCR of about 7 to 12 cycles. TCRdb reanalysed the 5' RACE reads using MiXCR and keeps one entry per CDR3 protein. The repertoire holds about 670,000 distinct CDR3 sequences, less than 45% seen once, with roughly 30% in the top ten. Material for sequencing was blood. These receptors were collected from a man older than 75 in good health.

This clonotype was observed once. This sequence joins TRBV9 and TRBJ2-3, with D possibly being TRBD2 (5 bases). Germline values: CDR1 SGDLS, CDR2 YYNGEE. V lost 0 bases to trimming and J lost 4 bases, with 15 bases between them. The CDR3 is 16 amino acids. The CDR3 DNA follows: TGTGCCAGCAGCGTAGGGGGAACTAGAAGGTCAGATACGCAGTATTTT. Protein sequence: CASSVGGTRRSDTQYF.

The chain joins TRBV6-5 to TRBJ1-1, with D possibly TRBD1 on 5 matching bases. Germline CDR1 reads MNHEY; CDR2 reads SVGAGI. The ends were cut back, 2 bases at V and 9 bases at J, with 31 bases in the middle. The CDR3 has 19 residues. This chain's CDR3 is CASSYGANWQGERRSKAFF. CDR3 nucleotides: TGTGCCAGCAGTTACGGAGCGAATTGGCAGGGCGAAAGGAGAAGTAAAGCTTTCTTT.

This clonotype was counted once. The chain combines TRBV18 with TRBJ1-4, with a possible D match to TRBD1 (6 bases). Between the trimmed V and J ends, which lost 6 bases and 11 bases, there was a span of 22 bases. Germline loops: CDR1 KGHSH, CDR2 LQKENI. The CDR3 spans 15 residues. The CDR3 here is CASSPTGVQGWKLFF. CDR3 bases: TGTGCCAGCTCGCCCACCGGGGTCCAGGGGTGGAAACTGTTTTTT.

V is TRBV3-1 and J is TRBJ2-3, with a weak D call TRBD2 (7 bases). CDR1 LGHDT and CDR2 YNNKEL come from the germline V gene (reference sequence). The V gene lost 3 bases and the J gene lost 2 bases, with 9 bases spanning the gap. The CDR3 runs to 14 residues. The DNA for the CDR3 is TGTGCCAGCAGCCACCGGGGGGCCACAGATACGCAGTATTTT. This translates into CASSHRGATDTQYF.

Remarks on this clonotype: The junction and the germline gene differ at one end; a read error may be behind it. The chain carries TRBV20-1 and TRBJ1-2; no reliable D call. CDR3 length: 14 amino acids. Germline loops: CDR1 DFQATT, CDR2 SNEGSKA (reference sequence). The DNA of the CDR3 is TGCAGTGTTAGAGAGGCTGGGGTCTCGGGTGGCTACACCTTC. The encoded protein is CSVREAGVSGGYTF.

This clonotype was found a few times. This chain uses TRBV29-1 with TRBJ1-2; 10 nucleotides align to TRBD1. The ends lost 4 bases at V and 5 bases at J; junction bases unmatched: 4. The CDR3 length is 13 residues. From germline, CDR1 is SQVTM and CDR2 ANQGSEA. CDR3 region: CSVGWTGGYGYTF. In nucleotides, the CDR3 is TGCAGCGTTGGGTGGACAGGGGGGTATGGCTACACCTTC.

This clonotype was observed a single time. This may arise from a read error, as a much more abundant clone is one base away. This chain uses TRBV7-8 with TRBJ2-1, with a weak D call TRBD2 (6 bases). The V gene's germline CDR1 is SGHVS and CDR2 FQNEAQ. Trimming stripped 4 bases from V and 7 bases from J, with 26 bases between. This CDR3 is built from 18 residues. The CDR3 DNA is TGTGCCAGCAGCTCTCTTCGGACTGCGGGGACGAGGGAGAATGAGCAGTTCTTC. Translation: CASSSLRTAGTRENEQFF.

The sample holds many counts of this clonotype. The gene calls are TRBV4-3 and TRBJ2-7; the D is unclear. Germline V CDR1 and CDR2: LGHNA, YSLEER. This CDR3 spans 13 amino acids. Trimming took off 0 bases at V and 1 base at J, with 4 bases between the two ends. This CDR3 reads CASSQDLSYEQYF. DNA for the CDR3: TGCGCCAGCAGCCAAGATCTGTCCTACGAGCAGTACTTC.

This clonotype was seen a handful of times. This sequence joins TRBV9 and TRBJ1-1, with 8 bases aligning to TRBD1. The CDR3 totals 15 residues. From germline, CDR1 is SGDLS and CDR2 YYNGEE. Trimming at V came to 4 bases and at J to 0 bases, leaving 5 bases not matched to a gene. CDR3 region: CASSQGTGMNTEAFF. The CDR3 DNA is TGTGCCAGCAGCCAAGGGACAGGCATGAACACTGAAGCTTTCTTT.

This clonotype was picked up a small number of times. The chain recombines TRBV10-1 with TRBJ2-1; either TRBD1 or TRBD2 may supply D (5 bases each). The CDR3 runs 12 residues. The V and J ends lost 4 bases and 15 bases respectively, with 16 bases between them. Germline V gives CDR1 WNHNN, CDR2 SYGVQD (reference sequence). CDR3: CASSGYPGPMFF. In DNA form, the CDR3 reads TGCGCCAGCAGTGGGTATCCGGGGCCGATGTTCTTC.